The following is a T cell receptor (beta chain) sequence with its context. The data originate from a study of cytotoxic CD8 clonotypes in ibrutinib-treated CLL. Produced via immunoSEQ multiplex PCR; TCRdb's table is partial and in-frame only. The data contain 250,000 to 350,000 clones, approximately 76% of them seen just once; the ten biggest clones take up about 5.3%. The clonotype was recovered from a human donor with chronic lymphocytic leukemia. Sequences were derived from PBMCs, sampled at disease progression, from a patient treated with ibrutinib.

The CDR3 DNA is TGTGCCAGCACCCTAGGCGGTGTAGATACGCAGTATTTT. Protein: CASTLGGVDTQYF. The chain couples TRBV28 to TRBJ2-3; D call uncertain. Trimming removed 7 bases from V and 5 bases from J, with 13 bases in between. This CDR3 contains 13 residues. Germline CDR1 and CDR2: MDHEN and SYDVKM.